Listed below are T cell receptor beta chains from one sample, sequenced in a study of blood T cells in healthy people across ages. A single record per CDR3 protein comes from TCRdb applying MiXCR to the 5' RACE reads. The table has about 680,000 distinct CDR3 sequences, approximately 50% seen once. Sequenced material: blood. These receptors were obtained from an older woman in good health. Both conserved end residues are part of each CDR3. Part of the rows lack a size; the others show once, few, many or a class for expanded clones.

j_call v_call cdr3_length clone_size cdr3_aa
TRBJ1-2 TRBV7-2 13 . CASSIRTGDGYTF
TRBJ1-2 TRBV29-1 9 . CSVGDGYTF
TRBJ2-3 TRBV28 16 . CASITPKGGEADTQYF
TRBJ2-5 TRBV3-1 14 . CASSQSTGEETQYF
TRBJ2-5 TRBV2 14 many CASSERGRQETQYF
TRBJ2-1 TRBV7-9 16 few CASSLWGESSYNEQFF
TRBJ2-1 TRBV12-5 14 . CASGAGSARDEQFF
TRBJ2-5 TRBV5-1 13 few CASSPQGSGEQYF
. TRBV4-3 15 . CASSQGRISYNEQYF
TRBJ2-1 TRBV21-1 15 . CASSKRAEGGNEQFF
TRBJ2-5 TRBV20-1 14 . CSATLAGYQETQYF
TRBJ2-3 TRBV30 13 few CAWSATVTDTQYF
TRBJ1-1 TRBV5-6 14 . CASSLNRRNTEAFF
TRBJ2-3 TRBV6-5 14 few CASSYRPGPDTQYF
TRBJ2-2 TRBV12-3/TRBV12-4 14 . CASNLQGAAGELFF
TRBJ1-1 TRBV2 15 . CASSVTTGGNTEAFF
TRBJ1-2 TRBV7-2 15 few CASSSRQGAIYGYTF
TRBJ1-1 TRBV20-1 15 . CSARFSRVMNTEAFF
TRBJ2-2 TRBV29-1 15 few CSVGGRDRPTGELFF
TRBJ2-7 TRBV20-1 15 few CSARTFAGDTYEQYF
TRBJ2-7 TRBV5-1 14 . CASSRRDGVYEQYF
TRBJ1-2 TRBV7-8 15 . CASSLYTGRGYGYTF
TRBJ2-3 TRBV6-1 14 . CASSVEGATDTQYF
TRBJ2-7 TRBV29-1 15 many CSVEEGGQGRPEQYF
TRBJ1-1 TRBV2 12 . CASRDDRTEAFF
TRBJ2-5 TRBV6-2/TRBV6-3 14 . CASSDSPNQETQYF